The entry that follows covers one TCR beta chain sequence. Its antigen is still unknown. Base qualities are not recorded, but no much larger clone differs from it by a single base. Enrolling through a virtual design, the prospective study's participants ranged in age from roughly 18 to 95 years and lived across 24 United States geographic areas. In the prospective study, cohorts were assigned on the basis of participant-reported clinical history obtained from a screening survey and a study questionnaire. Exposed participants had been in contact, within 2 weeks of entering the study, with a person who had a PCR-confirmed or clinician-diagnosed case of COVID-19. In the prospective study, whole blood, serum and a nasopharyngeal or oropharyngeal swab were collected from each participant by mobile phlebotomists. Over a roughly two-month period, participants in the prospective study had the option of providing additional blood draws and questionnaires. Prospective study blood samples were shipped either frozen or at room temperature before DNA extraction.

From the germline V gene, CDR1 is KGHDR and CDR2 is SFDVKD. The CDR3, cysteine through phenylalanine, is 13 amino acids long. The DNA shown is the 39-base CDR3, in frame from base 1. V is shortened by 3 bases, J by 6 bases, and the region joining them spans 8 bases. TCRbeta CDR3 regions were amplified from genomic DNA using the immunoSEQ Assay, a bias-controlled multiplex PCR. In the paper's pipeline: The number of nucleated cells in each sample was estimated from the amplification of reference gene primers within the assay. Sequence reads were collapsed and filtered to measure the absolute abundance of every unique TCRbeta CDR3 rearrangement. For each sample, productive Simpson clonality was calculated as the square root of Simpson's diversity index across productive rearrangements. TCRdb limited this immuneACCESS table to in-frame rearrangements with V and J called. A share of clones is missing; checked studies link under half to unresolved V genes, and the rest is unexplained. V, J and clone size derive from that table, while D and trimming were established from the DNA sequence. Within this sample are around 320,000 clones, with under 90% of them counted one time only. Roughly 2.9% of the sample is held by the ten biggest clonotypes.

This record comes from a study of blood T cell repertoires in COVID-19 (dated by TCRdb to the early 2020s). For the wider study: The collaborator samples originated in the United States, Italy and Spain and spanned the acute and convalescent phases of COVID-19. Subjects who had been exposed to COVID-19, were actively infected with it, or had recovered from it provided the deeply sampled blood TCRbeta repertoires that made up the dataset. A de-identified subject ID, COVID-19 status, age in years and sex were almost always included in the sample metadata. The material from the prospective study consisted of cDNA or gDNA derived from T cells, B-cell-depleted T cells, or PBMCs. The samples were drawn from two sources: the first 160 participants of the ongoing ImmuneRACE study, and about 1,300 subjects contributed by 6 global collaborators. The repertoires were released in a freely available public database meant as a resource for research on the immune response to SARS-CoV-2. Where available, HLA class I and class II types were taken from metadata supplied by the sample provider and were not determined by assay-based typing. The investigation overall reported the following: How much clinical and demographic metadata was included differed by source and by participant, and the metadata was provided uncurated.

The sequence was obtained from a woman aged 45-60 years who had been exposed to COVID-19. The V gene is TRBV24-1 and the J gene is TRBJ1-5, with the D segment identity uncertain. Sequencing was done on a sample of PBMCs or T cells enriched from blood (not recorded which). The CDR3 loop reads CATSDADSQPQHF. The nucleotide sequence reads as follows: TGTGCCACCAGTGATGCTGACTCTCAGCCCCAGCATTTT.